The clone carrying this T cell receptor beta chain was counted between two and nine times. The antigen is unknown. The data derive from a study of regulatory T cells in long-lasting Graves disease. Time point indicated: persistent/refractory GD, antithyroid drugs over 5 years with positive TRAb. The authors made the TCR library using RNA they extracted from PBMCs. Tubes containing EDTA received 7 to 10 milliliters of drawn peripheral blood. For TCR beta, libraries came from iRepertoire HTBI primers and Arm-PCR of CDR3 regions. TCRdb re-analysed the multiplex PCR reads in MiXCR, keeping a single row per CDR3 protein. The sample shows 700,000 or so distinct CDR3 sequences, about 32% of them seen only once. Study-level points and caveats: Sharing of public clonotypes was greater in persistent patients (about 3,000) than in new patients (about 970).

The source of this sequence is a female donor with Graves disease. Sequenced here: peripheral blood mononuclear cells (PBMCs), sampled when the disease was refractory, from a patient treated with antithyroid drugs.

In DNA, the CDR3 is TGCAGTGCTAGAGCTTGGGACAGGAGGACCGGGGAGCTGTTTTTT. It encodes CSARAWDRRTGELFF. The V and J genes are TRBV20-1 and TRBJ2-2; 8 bases line up with TRBD1. The V and J ends lost 1 base and 5 bases, in that order; junction bases with no gene match: 6. The CDR3 contains 15 residues. Germline lookup yields CDR1 DFQATT and CDR2 SNEGSKA (reference sequence).